A selection of T cell receptor beta chains follows, all from one sample in a study of control samples from healthy donors and cancer patients. Sequenced by immunoSEQ multiplex PCR; TCRdb stores in-frame clones only, minus some. The sample has over 150,000 clones; 96% are singletons. Sequences were obtained from blood. Source of these receptors: a woman in her 30s in good health. The CDR3 runs from the conserved cysteine through the conserved F or W. D genes are given only for firm matches. Only some rows state a clone size, as once, few, many or a class for expanded clones.

clone_size: -
j_call: TRBJ1-5
v_call: TRBV6-1
d_call: -
cdr3_nt: TGTGCCAGCAGTGATGACAGATATAGCAATCAGCCCCAGCATTTT
cdr3_aa: CASSDDRYSNQPQHF

clone_size: once
j_call: TRBJ2-7
v_call: TRBV20-1
d_call: -
cdr3_nt: TGCAGTGCGGGCATAACCTACGAGCAGTACTTC
cdr3_aa: CSAGITYEQYF

clone_size: -
j_call: TRBJ1-4
v_call: TRBV28
d_call: -
cdr3_nt: TGTGCCAGCAGATTACAGGGTGGTAACGAAAAACTGTTTTTT
cdr3_aa: CASRLQGGNEKLFF

clone_size: once
j_call: TRBJ2-5
v_call: TRBV7-2
d_call: -
cdr3_nt: TGTGCCAGCAGCTTAGCCAGGGCAGTAGAGACCCAGTACTTC
cdr3_aa: CASSLARAVETQYF

clone_size: -
j_call: TRBJ2-1
v_call: TRBV30
d_call: TRBD2
cdr3_nt: TGTGCCTGGAATACCCCTAGCGGGTCCCGACGAGATGAGCAGTTCTTC
cdr3_aa: CAWNTPSGSRRDEQFF

clone_size: once
j_call: TRBJ2-1
v_call: TRBV11-2
d_call: -
cdr3_nt: TGTGCCAGCAGCAACCTCAAAGGGCTAAAATACAATGAGCAGTTCTTC
cdr3_aa: CASSNLKGLKYNEQFF

clone_size: -
j_call: TRBJ2-2
v_call: TRBV24-1
d_call: TRBD1
cdr3_nt: TGTGCCATCGCAGGGGGCCCTAACGCGAACACCGGGGAGCTGTTTTTT
cdr3_aa: CAIAGGPNANTGELFF

clone_size: -
j_call: TRBJ1-5
v_call: TRBV3-1/TRBV3-2
d_call: -
cdr3_nt: TGTGCCAGCAGCCGGGGGATCGTGGGAACTCAGCCCCAGCATTTT
cdr3_aa: CASSRGIVGTQPQHF

clone_size: -
j_call: TRBJ2-1
v_call: TRBV9
d_call: TRBD2
cdr3_nt: TGTGCCAGCAGCGTAGATGCGGGGGGGCCCTTGGATGAGCAGTTCTTC
cdr3_aa: CASSVDAGGPLDEQFF

clone_size: -
j_call: TRBJ1-5
v_call: TRBV3-1/TRBV3-2
d_call: -
cdr3_nt: TGTGCCAGCAGCCAAGGAGCGCTCGGGTCAGGCAATCAGCCCCAGCATTTT
cdr3_aa: CASSQGALGSGNQPQHF

clone_size: once
j_call: TRBJ1-2
v_call: TRBV24-1
d_call: TRBD1
cdr3_nt: TGTGCCACCAGTGAACAGGGGGCGCGTGGGTATGGCTACACCTTC
cdr3_aa: CATSEQGARGYGYTF

clone_size: -
j_call: TRBJ2-1
v_call: TRBV2
d_call: TRBD2
cdr3_nt: TGTGCCAGCAGTGAGGGGCGGGGGGCACACAATGAGCAGTTCTTC
cdr3_aa: CASSEGRGAHNEQFF

clone_size: -
j_call: TRBJ2-1
v_call: TRBV19
d_call: TRBD2
cdr3_nt: TGTGCCAGTAGTATAGACCCGGGACTAGCGGGGGTAAGCTCCTACAATGAGCAGTTCTTC
cdr3_aa: CASSIDPGLAGVSSYNEQFF

clone_size: -
j_call: TRBJ1-2
v_call: TRBV24-1
d_call: -
cdr3_nt: TGTGCCACCGATTTCCCAAGGCGGTGTGGCTACACCTTC
cdr3_aa: CATDFPRRCGYTF

clone_size: -
j_call: TRBJ1-1
v_call: TRBV6-6
d_call: -
cdr3_nt: TGTGCCAGCAGTTACTCGAACACTGAAGCTTTCTTT
cdr3_aa: CASSYSNTEAFF

clone_size: -
j_call: TRBJ1-1
v_call: TRBV6-5
d_call: TRBD1
cdr3_nt: TGTGCCAGCAGCCTAAGACAGGGGGTCACTGAAGCTTTCTTT
cdr3_aa: CASSLRQGVTEAFF

clone_size: -
j_call: TRBJ1-6
v_call: TRBV19
d_call: TRBD1
cdr3_nt: TGTGCCAGTAGTACCGGGACAGGGAATTCACCCCTCCACTTT
cdr3_aa: CASSTGTGNSPLHF

clone_size: -
j_call: TRBJ2-1
v_call: TRBV19
d_call: -
cdr3_nt: TGTGCCAGTAGTATCGTTTGGGGGAATGAGCAGTTCTTC
cdr3_aa: CASSIVWGNEQFF

clone_size: -
j_call: TRBJ2-3
v_call: TRBV7-9
d_call: -
cdr3_nt: TGTGCCAGCAGCCAACAATCCGTGGGAGGTACGCAGTATTTT
cdr3_aa: CASSQQSVGGTQYF

clone_size: -
j_call: TRBJ1-2
v_call: TRBV19
d_call: -
cdr3_nt: TGTGCCAGTAGTATGTCCCTGGGAGCGGGCTATGGCTACACCTTC
cdr3_aa: CASSMSLGAGYGYTF

clone_size: once
j_call: TRBJ2-1
v_call: TRBV19
d_call: TRBD1
cdr3_nt: TGTGCCAGTACCCTACGCGACAGGGCTAGTGAGCAGTTCTTC
cdr3_aa: CASTLRDRASEQFF

clone_size: -
j_call: TRBJ2-1
v_call: TRBV7-6
d_call: -
cdr3_nt: TGTGCCAGCAGCTTAGGCGCTGAGAATGAGCAGTTCTTC
cdr3_aa: CASSLGAENEQFF

clone_size: -
j_call: TRBJ2-2
v_call: TRBV30
d_call: TRBD1
cdr3_nt: TGTGCCTGGAGGAAGGGACAGGGGGCGTATGTGGAGCTGTTTTTT
cdr3_aa: CAWRKGQGAYVELFF

clone_size: -
j_call: TRBJ1-1
v_call: TRBV7-9
d_call: -
cdr3_nt: TGTGCCAGCAGTTCCAGCGGGTTCACTGAAGCTTTCTTT
cdr3_aa: CASSSSGFTEAFF

clone_size: -
j_call: TRBJ2-5
v_call: TRBV18
d_call: TRBD2
cdr3_nt: TGTGCCAGCTCACCCCTAGCGGGGGGGCCTCAAGAGACCCAGTACTTC
cdr3_aa: CASSPLAGGPQETQYF

clone_size: once
j_call: TRBJ2-2
v_call: TRBV6-2/TRBV6-3
d_call: -
cdr3_nt: TGTGCCAGCAGTAAAGTTAGAGTCTCCGGGGAGCTGTTTTTT
cdr3_aa: CASSKVRVSGELFF

clone_size: -
j_call: TRBJ1-1
v_call: TRBV7-9
d_call: TRBD1
cdr3_nt: TGTGCCAGCAGCTCGACAGGGTCACCGGCTGAAGCTTTCTTT
cdr3_aa: CASSSTGSPAEAFF

clone_size: -
j_call: TRBJ1-4
v_call: TRBV18
d_call: TRBD1
cdr3_nt: TGTGCCAGCTCACTCACTCGACAGGGGGCAGAGGAAAAACTGTTTTTT
cdr3_aa: CASSLTRQGAEEKLFF

clone_size: -
j_call: TRBJ1-5
v_call: TRBV6-6
d_call: TRBD1
cdr3_nt: TGTGCCAGCAGCCCTGGACAGGGGGTTAGCAATCAGCCCCAGCATTTT
cdr3_aa: CASSPGQGVSNQPQHF

clone_size: -
j_call: TRBJ1-2
v_call: TRBV10-2
d_call: -
cdr3_nt: TGCGCCAGCAGTACAGGAAACTATGGCTACACCTTC
cdr3_aa: CASSTGNYGYTF

clone_size: few
j_call: TRBJ2-3
v_call: TRBV14
d_call: TRBD1
cdr3_nt: TGTGCCAGCAGCCGAAAGACAGGGGGCTGGACAGATACGCAGTATTTT
cdr3_aa: CASSRKTGGWTDTQYF

clone_size: -
j_call: TRBJ2-2
v_call: TRBV2
d_call: TRBD1
cdr3_nt: TGTGCCAGCAGTCCAAGCTGGGACAGCCGCCGGGAGCTGTTTTTT
cdr3_aa: CASSPSWDSRRELFF

clone_size: -
j_call: TRBJ1-2
v_call: TRBV19
d_call: -
cdr3_nt: TGTGCCAGTAGTACGGGACGGTCGCATGGCTACACCTTC
cdr3_aa: CASSTGRSHGYTF

clone_size: -
j_call: TRBJ2-1
v_call: TRBV6-5
d_call: -
cdr3_nt: TGTGCCAGCAGTTACTCGGGACCCAGGAAGACAGAGCAGTTCTTC
cdr3_aa: CASSYSGPRKTEQFF

clone_size: -
j_call: TRBJ1-2
v_call: TRBV29-1
d_call: -
cdr3_nt: TGCAGCGTTGATACAGATGGCTACACCTTC
cdr3_aa: CSVDTDGYTF

clone_size: once
j_call: TRBJ1-5
v_call: TRBV28
d_call: -
cdr3_nt: TGTGCCAGCGGTGGGGGCAATCAGCCCCAGCATTTT
cdr3_aa: CASGGGNQPQHF

clone_size: -
j_call: TRBJ1-1
v_call: TRBV2
d_call: -
cdr3_nt: TGTGCCAGCAGAGCCGGGCCCGAGGCTTTCTTT
cdr3_aa: CASRAGPEAFF

clone_size: -
j_call: TRBJ2-5
v_call: TRBV25-1
d_call: TRBD2
cdr3_nt: TGTGCCAGCAGCCGACGAGCGGGAGGGATAGAGACCCAGTACTTC
cdr3_aa: CASSRRAGGIETQYF

clone_size: -
j_call: TRBJ1-5
v_call: TRBV6-5
d_call: -
cdr3_nt: TGTGCCAGCAGGGTGACAGTCAGCAATCAGCCCCAGCATTTT
cdr3_aa: CASRVTVSNQPQHF

clone_size: -
j_call: TRBJ1-6
v_call: TRBV6-5
d_call: -
cdr3_nt: TGTGCCAGCAGTTACGAGGGGAGCTCCTATAATTCACCCCTCCACTTT
cdr3_aa: CASSYEGSSYNSPLHF

clone_size: -
j_call: TRBJ2-3
v_call: TRBV19
d_call: TRBD1
cdr3_nt: TGTGCCACCGAGGACAGGGGGAGCACAGATACGCAGTATTTT
cdr3_aa: CATEDRGSTDTQYF

clone_size: -
j_call: TRBJ1-5
v_call: TRBV15
d_call: -
cdr3_nt: TGTGCCACCAGCAGATTTGATTTGACTCAGCCCCAGCATTTT
cdr3_aa: CATSRFDLTQPQHF

clone_size: -
j_call: TRBJ1-2
v_call: TRBV11-2
d_call: -
cdr3_nt: TGTGCCAGCAGCTTAGGAGCAGGGATGAGCTATGGCTACACCTTC
cdr3_aa: CASSLGAGMSYGYTF

clone_size: -
j_call: TRBJ1-2
v_call: TRBV11-2
d_call: TRBD1
cdr3_nt: TGTGCCAGCAGGTCCGACAGGGGGAACTATGGCTACACCTTC
cdr3_aa: CASRSDRGNYGYTF

clone_size: -
j_call: TRBJ1-6
v_call: TRBV18
d_call: -
cdr3_nt: TGTGCCAGCTCACCAGGGGATTATTCACCCCTCCACTTT
cdr3_aa: CASSPGDYSPLHF

clone_size: -
j_call: TRBJ2-3
v_call: TRBV10-3
d_call: TRBD2
cdr3_nt: TGTGCCATCAGTGAGCTAAGACTAGCGGGAGTCTCAGATACGCAGTATTTT
cdr3_aa: CAISELRLAGVSDTQYF

clone_size: -
j_call: TRBJ1-1
v_call: TRBV28
d_call: -
cdr3_nt: TGTGCCAGCAGTTTACCCGGTGGACAGAACACTGAAGCTTTCTTT
cdr3_aa: CASSLPGGQNTEAFF

clone_size: -
j_call: TRBJ1-5
v_call: TRBV5-8
d_call: -
cdr3_nt: TGTGCCAGCAGCCGTGGTAGGGGACCCGAGCCCCAGCATTTT
cdr3_aa: CASSRGRGPEPQHF

clone_size: -
j_call: TRBJ2-1
v_call: TRBV2
d_call: TRBD2
cdr3_nt: TGTGCCAGCAGTGAATCCAGGACTAGCGGGGACAATGAGCAGTTCTTC
cdr3_aa: CASSESRTSGDNEQFF